This TCR beta chain was found in a study of PD-1 blockade in classical Hodgkin lymphoma (dated by TCRdb to 2020 to 2021). Concerning the study at large: Nivolumab dosing was 3 mg/kg intravenously every 2 weeks, continuing until either disease progression or unacceptable toxicity. The study used CyTOF and TCR beta sequencing to define a peripheral blood immune signature of response to PD-1 blockade in classical Hodgkin lymphoma.

What this sample's time point label stands for: cycle 2 day 1 (C2D1) of nivolumab. Relapse after autologous stem cell transplantation had occurred in all trial patients, and cohorts A, B and C were distinguished by prior brentuximab vedotin exposure. A total of more than 55 patients with relapsed/refractory classical Hodgkin lymphoma made up the trial cohort, and each patient's best overall response was complete response, partial response or progressive disease. Single-agent nivolumab was administered to trial patients in the multi-cohort phase II CheckMate 205 trial. An independent review committee assessed best overall response using the 2007 International Working Group response criteria. Trial PBMCs were obtained immediately prior to nivolumab initiation (C1D1) and on therapy at cycle 2 day 1 and cycle 4 day 1. Peripheral blood was collected in 8 mL Vacutainer Cell Preparation Tubes, from which PBMCs were isolated by centrifugation and then cryopreserved.

Genomic DNA was isolated using the Qiagen DNeasy kit from unsorted PBMCs as well as from negatively selected CD4+ and CD8+ fractions. TCR beta CDR3 regions were subjected to amplification by immunoSEQ multiplex PCR with primers that anneal to V and J segments. A synthetic immune receptor repertoire was used to minimize amplification bias, and any residual bias was removed computationally once sequencing was done. Per the original workflow: Repertoire diversity was quantified as the Shannon entropy index using custom Python scripts. Unsorted, CD4+ and CD8+ repertoires were analyzed separately, except for combined analyses in which CD4+ and CD8+ sequences were merged in silico. A clone counted as expanded when the clone's frequency after treatment rose at least 2-fold relative to C1D1, and clones undetected at baseline were given a pseudocount of 0.5. Singleton clones were defined as clones with 0 or 1 copy at C1D1, and non-singleton clones were defined as clones with 2 or more copies. Clones expanded in unsorted samples were labelled as CD4+, CD8+ or unknown by matching protein sequences in sorted samples from the same patient. Wilcoxon tests on paired samples were used to test diversity changes from C1D1 to C4D1. This is the immuneACCESS table as TCRdb keeps it, with only in-frame sequences that have V and J called. A part of the clones is gone; compared with another copy, unresolved V genes explain less than half, and the rest is unexplained. V, J and clone size reflect that table, while D and trimming were determined from the DNA. The sample records 130,000 to 150,000 clones, about 81% of which are singletons. The top ten clones comprise roughly a tenth of the sample.

What the authors observed across the whole study: Among trial patients, those achieving complete response had baseline diversity similar to that of newly diagnosed patients, while diversity was significantly lower in partial responders and progressors. Diversity was lower in patients who began nivolumab less than 1 year after ASCT, so these patients were left out of later analyses to avoid confounding by immune reconstitution. The study covered only a single clinical trial cohort, and the causes of the repertoire differences, possibly disease activity or prior therapy, were still not defined. CD4+ but not CD8+ TCR diversity rose significantly by C4D1 (p=0.0027 vs p=0.16), most apparent in complete responders (p=0.02). Baseline TCR diversity was reported to be lower in newly diagnosed patients than in healthy donors, and even lower in relapsed/refractory patients.

In its sample, this clone was seen a few times. Which antigen it targets is not known. No much larger clone is present one base from it, and per-base qualities are unavailable. The TCR was taken from a human donor with classical Hodgkin lymphoma. The material sequenced was peripheral blood mononuclear cells (PBMCs), taken before the second cycle of nivolumab.

The sequence in DNA is TGTGCCAGCATGGGGGGACAGGGGGCGCGGGAAGCTTTCTTT. It encodes CASMGGQGAREAFF. This chain joins TRBV6-5 to TRBJ1-1; 12 junctional bases match TRBD1. Taken from the germline V gene, the CDR1 and CDR2 loops are MNHEY and SVGAGI. Taken from cysteine to phenylalanine, the CDR3 has 14 residues. The retained sequence is limited to the CDR3, 42 bases, with the frame set at the first base. The germline V end is reduced by 7 bases and the J end by 8 bases; junction bases left unmatched: 8.